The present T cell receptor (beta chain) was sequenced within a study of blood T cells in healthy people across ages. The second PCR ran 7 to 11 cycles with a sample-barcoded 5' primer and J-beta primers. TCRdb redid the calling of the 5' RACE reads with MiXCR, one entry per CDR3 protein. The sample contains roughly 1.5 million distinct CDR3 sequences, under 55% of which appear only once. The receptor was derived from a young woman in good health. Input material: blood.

CDR3 in DNA: TGCAGCGTTGAACTTGCCAACACTGAAGCTTTCTTT. Translating gives CSVELANTEAFF. V usage is TRBV29-1 and J usage is TRBJ1-1; D not certain. The V and J ends lost 2 bases and 2 bases respectively, with 6 bases between them. The V gene's germline CDR1 is SQVTM and CDR2 ANQGSEA. The CDR3 is 12 amino acids.